The 21 T cell receptor beta chains below were found in one sample sequenced in a study of cytomegalovirus exposure and HLA in healthy donors. Researchers ran the PCR with 60 Vbeta and 13 Jbeta primers. The data were produced by immunoSEQ multiplex PCR, yet TCRdb's version contains in-frame clones alone and is incomplete. Across 50,000 or so clones, the top ten clones capture 25% to 30% of the sample. What was sequenced was PBMCs. The origin of the receptors is a man aged 35 to 55 in good health and CMV-seropositive.

The CDR3 region has the DNA TGTGCCAGCAGTTTCACAGTCAATCAGCCCCAGCATTTT. Translating it yields CASSFTVNQPQHF. The chain recombines TRBV27 with TRBJ1-5; D is unclear. Germline lookup yields CDR1 MNHEY and CDR2 SMNVEV (reference sequence). This CDR3 region has 13 residues. Trimming shortened V by 3 bases and J by 3 bases, and 6 bases separated the two germline ends.

The chain joins TRBV7-2 to TRBJ2-3, with a possible D match to TRBD2 (5 bases). CDR3 length: 15 amino acids. CDR1 and CDR2 from the germline V gene are SGHTA and FQGNSA. Deletions cut 2 bases from V and 0 bases from J, with 9 bases between. In DNA, the CDR3 is TGTGCCAGCAGCTTACGCGGGCTGAGCACAGATACGCAGTATTTT. It encodes CASSLRGLSTDTQYF.

The gene calls are TRBV19 and TRBJ2-7; 7 bases align to TRBD1. The V gene end was trimmed by 5 bases and the J gene end by 4 bases; junction bases not matched to a gene: 14. The CDR3 covers 16 residues. CDR1 LNHDA and CDR2 SQIVND come from the germline V gene (reference sequence). The CDR3 loop reads CASSGTRTGPGYEQYF. The CDR3 DNA is TGTGCCAGTAGTGGGACGAGGACAGGCCCCGGGTACGAGCAGTACTTC.

This chain uses TRBV19 with TRBJ2-5; TRBD1 is a possible D gene (5 bases). Germline V lookup: CDR1 LNHDA, CDR2 SQIVND (reference sequence). This CDR3 spans 15 amino acids. V dropped 4 bases and J dropped 4 bases, with 16 bases sitting between them. CDR3 coding DNA: TGTGCCAGTAGTACGGATGGGGCTACGCGAGAGACCCAGTACTTC. Residues: CASSTDGATRETQYF.

The chain joins TRBV14 to TRBJ2-7; no definite D call. The CDR3 has 14 residues. V was trimmed by 6 bases and J by 3 bases, leaving 15 bases between them. Germline lookup yields CDR1 SGHDN and CDR2 FVKESK. The CDR3 DNA reads as TGTGCCAGCAGAAAAGCTGGGCAGGACTACGAGCAGTACTTC. Protein sequence: CASRKAGQDYEQYF.

The chain links TRBV7-9 to TRBJ2-5; TRBD1 matches at 7 bases. Germline V gene data show CDR1 as SEHNR and CDR2 as FQNEAQ (reference sequence). The length of the CDR3 is 11 residues. V dropped 9 bases and J dropped 2; count of bases not matched to a gene: 0. The CDR3 nucleotides read TGTGCCAGGGGACAGCAAGAGACCCAGTACTTC. Translating it yields CARGQQETQYF.

The chain has TRBV7-6 and TRBJ2-7; 7 nucleotides align to TRBD2. After removal of 6 bases from V and 0 bases from J, the junction contained 14 bases not matched to a gene. The CDR3 sequence is 17 residues long. In germline, CDR1 is SGHVS, CDR2 FNYEAQ. For the CDR3, the DNA is TGTGCCAGCAGTTCCTCTATTAGCGGGTTAAGCTCCTACGAGCAGTACTTC. It translates to CASSSSISGLSSYEQYF.

J is TRBJ1-5 and V is TRBV6-5; D gene ambiguous. This CDR3 contains 15 residues. V was shortened by 8 bases and J by 5 bases, with 19 bases between the two germline ends. In germline, CDR1 is MNHEY, CDR2 SVGAGI. CDR3 protein: CASRRGRHGDQPQHF. DNA for the CDR3: TGTGCCAGCCGCCGAGGCAGGCACGGGGATCAGCCCCAGCATTTT.

The rearrangement joins TRBV5-1 to TRBJ2-1; 11 bases align to TRBD2. The CDR3 spans 16 residues. The V and J ends lost 4 bases and 0 bases, in that order; junction bases with no gene match: 3. Germline CDR1 reads SGHRS; CDR2 reads YFSETQ. CDR3 amino acids: CASSVSGGVSYNEQFF. The CDR3 nucleotides are TGCGCCAGCAGCGTTAGCGGGGGGGTCTCCTACAATGAGCAGTTCTTC.

The V gene is TRBV19, the J gene TRBJ2-7; the D gene is possibly TRBD2 (5 bases). CDR1 and CDR2 (germline): LNHDA, SQIVND (reference sequence). The CDR3 length is 16 residues. Trimming removed 3 bases at V and 5 bases at J, with 20 bases between. CDR3 coding DNA: TGTGCCAGTAGTATTAAAGAAGCGGTCAATATCAACGAGCAGTACTTC. Encoded protein: CASSIKEAVNINEQYF. The full variable domain, completed using reference TRBV19 and TRBJ2-7, is DGGITQSPKYLFRKEGQNVTLSCEQNLNHDAMYWYRQDPGQGLRLIYYSQIVNDFQKGDIAEGYSVSREKKESFPLTVTSAQKNPTAFYLCASSIKEAVNINEQYFGPGTRLTVT.

The chain joins TRBV18 to TRBJ2-3; the D is unclear. Trimming removed 2 bases at V and 0 bases at J, with 6 bases between. Germline V gene data show CDR1 as KGHSH and CDR2 as LQKENI. The CDR3 has 14 amino acids. Written as DNA, the CDR3 is TGTGCCAGCTCACCAGAGGCTAGCACAGATACGCAGTATTTT. This codes for CASSPEASTDTQYF.

This chain uses TRBV6-5 with TRBJ2-7, with 7 positions matching TRBD1. J gave up 5 bases and V 10 bases, and 8 bases lay outside the gene matches. The germline CDR1 and CDR2 sequences are MNHEY and SVGAGI. This CDR3 spans 12 amino acids. The CDR3 spells CANPRTGHEQYF. CDR3 bases: TGTGCCAACCCACGGACAGGTCACGAGCAGTACTTC.

This rearrangement joins TRBV4-3 to TRBJ2-5; 8 nucleotides agree with TRBD1. The junction had 5 bases not matched to a gene; V was cut back by 0 bases and J by 5 bases. The length of the CDR3 is 15 residues. Germline-derived CDR1 and CDR2 are LGHNA and YSLEER. CDR3 sequence reads: CASSQDGTGSETQYF. The CDR3 nucleotides are TGCGCCAGCAGCCAAGACGGGACAGGAAGCGAGACCCAGTACTTC.

The CDR3 reads CASLGGGLKSEQFF. In DNA, the CDR3 is TGTGCCAGCCTGGGAGGCGGACTTAAAAGTGAGCAGTTCTTC. The chain is built from TRBV5-6 and TRBJ2-1, with a weak D call TRBD2 (6 bases). Germline values: CDR1 SGHDT, CDR2 YYEEEE. There are 14 residues in the CDR3. V gave up 7 bases and J gave up 9 bases, with 20 bases separating them.

The chain carries TRBV5-1 and TRBJ2-2; 7 bases fit TRBD2. With V trimmed by 9 bases and J by 1 base, 6 bases remained unmatched. In germline, CDR1 is SGHRS, CDR2 YFSETQ. The CDR3 loop spans 14 amino acids. This chain's CDR3 is CATYSGVNTGELFF. The CDR3 DNA sequence: TGCGCCACATACAGCGGGGTGAACACCGGGGAGCTGTTTTTT.

The chain recombines TRBV4-2 with TRBJ1-2; D is perhaps TRBD1 (6 bases). With 0 bases removed from V and 4 bases from J, the gap between germline ends came to 12 bases. This CDR3 has 15 amino acids. The germline CDR1 and CDR2 sequences are LGHNA and YNFKEQ. The CDR3 DNA is TGTGCCAGCAGCCAAGATAACCCGACAGGCTATGGCTACACCTTC. It translates to CASSQDNPTGYGYTF.

V and J are TRBV27 and TRBJ2-6, with a tentative D call TRBD2 (6 bases). The ends were cut back, 2 bases at V and 3 bases at J, with 8 bases in the middle. Germline loops: CDR1 MNHEY, CDR2 SMNVEV (reference sequence). CDR3 length: 15 amino acids. CDR3 loop: CASSLQGGGANVLTF. Here the CDR3 DNA reads TGTGCCAGCAGTTTACAGGGAGGTGGGGCCAACGTCCTGACTTTC.

The CDR3 sequence: CASIGWESGELFF. DNA for the CDR3: TGTGCCAGCATCGGGTGGGAGTCCGGGGAGCTGTTTTTT. The chain is built from TRBV6-1 and TRBJ2-2; D might be TRBD2 (5 bases). Germline values: CDR1 MNHNS, CDR2 SASEGT. The V gene lost 7 bases and the J gene lost 6 bases, with 12 bases spanning the gap. The CDR3 runs to 13 residues.

The rearrangement uses TRBV5-1 and TRBJ2-4; the D gene is possibly TRBD2 (5 bases). This CDR3 has 13 amino acids. The V and J ends lost 4 bases and 8 bases respectively, with 13 bases between them. The germline V gene has CDR1 SGHRS and CDR2 YFSETQ. The CDR3 DNA follows: TGCGCCAGCAGCCCTGTGGTGAGGGACATTCAGTACTTC. It specifies CASSPVVRDIQYF. The entire variable domain, with the rest obtained from reference TRBV5-1 and TRBJ2-4, is as follows: KAGVTQTPRYLIKTRGQQVTLSCSPISGHRSVSWYQQTPGQGLQFLFEYFSETQRNKGNFPGRFSGRQFSNSRSEMNVSTLELGDSALYLCASSPVVRDIQYFGAGTRLSVL.

The chain employs TRBV11-2 and TRBJ1-3; D uncertain. This CDR3 is built from 16 residues. Germline V gene data show CDR1 as SGHAT and CDR2 as FQNNGV. Trimming stripped 1 base from V and 0 bases from J, with 10 bases between. The CDR3 loop reads CASSLGGGSSGNTIYF. The CDR3 DNA sequence: TGTGCCAGCAGCTTAGGAGGTGGAAGCTCTGGAAACACCATATATTTT. Supplemented by reference TRBV11-2 and TRBJ1-3, the full variable domain reads EAGVAQSPRYKIIEKRQSVAFWCNPISGHATLYWYQQILGQGPKLLIQFQNNGVVDDSQLPKDRFSAERLKGVDSTLKIQPAKLEDSAVYLCASSLGGGSSGNTIYFGEGSWLTVV.

V usage is TRBV6-1 and J usage is TRBJ2-7; the match to TRBD2 covers 14 bases. The germline CDR1 and CDR2 sequences are MNHNS and SASEGT. The CDR3 extends over 15 amino acids. The J segment lost 3 bases and the V segment lost 4 bases, leaving 2 bases of the junction unmatched. CDR3 in amino acids: CASSAGTSGSYEQYF. The CDR3 coding sequence is TGTGCCAGCAGTGCCGGGACTAGCGGGAGCTACGAGCAGTACTTC.